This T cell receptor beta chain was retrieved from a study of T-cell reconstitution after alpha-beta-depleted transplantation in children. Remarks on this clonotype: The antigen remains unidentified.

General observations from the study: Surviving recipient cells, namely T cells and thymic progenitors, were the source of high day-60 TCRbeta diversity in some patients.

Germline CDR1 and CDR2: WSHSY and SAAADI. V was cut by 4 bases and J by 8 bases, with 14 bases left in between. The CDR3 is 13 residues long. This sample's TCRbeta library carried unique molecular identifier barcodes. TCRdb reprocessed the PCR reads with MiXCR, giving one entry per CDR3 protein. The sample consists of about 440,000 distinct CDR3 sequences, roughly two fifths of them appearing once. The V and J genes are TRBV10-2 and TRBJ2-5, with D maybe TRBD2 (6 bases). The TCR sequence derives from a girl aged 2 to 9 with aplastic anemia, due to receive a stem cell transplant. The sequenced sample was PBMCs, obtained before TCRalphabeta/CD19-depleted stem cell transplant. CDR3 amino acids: CASSGGTGETQYF. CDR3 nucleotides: TGCGCCAGCAGTGGTGGGACGGGGGAAACCCAGTACTTC.